This entry is about one TCR beta chain. Authors' data handling: Estimation of nucleated cell counts was performed using reference gene primer amplification. TCRdb's table, derived via immunoSEQ multiplex PCR, lists solely in-frame clones and lacks some. D and trimming were read from the DNA, whereas the V and J calls and clone size are those reported in that table. The profile covers about 260,000 clones, with approximately 86% appearing a single time and around 10% taken by the ten largest. The sample is drawn from a study of blood T cell repertoires in COVID-19. About the study: COVID-19 samples collected from the United States, Italy and Spain covered acute and convalescent phases. PBMCs, B-cell-depleted T cells, or T cells were the source of the cDNA or gDNA that made up the material.

Sequencing was carried out using peripheral blood. The sequence derives from a man aged 40-49 years who had recovered from COVID-19.

CDR3 region: CSASVPSGAQETQYF. CDR3 bases: TGCAGTGCTAGTGTGCCTAGCGGGGCCCAAGAGACCCAGTACTTC. This chain uses TRBV20-1 with TRBJ2-5, with 9 bases fitting TRBD2. Germline V lookup: CDR1 DFQATT, CDR2 SNEGSKA (reference sequence). V was pared by 3 bases and J by 1 base, with 6 bases of the junction left unmatched. The length of the CDR3 is 15 residues.